Sequencing of this T cell receptor (beta chain) was carried out in a study of cytomegalovirus exposure and HLA in healthy donors. Overall study findings and caveats: There were 150 to 200 TCR beta chains listed as cytomegalovirus-associated. Subsequent analysis showed first-cohort TCR clusters tending to co-occur in more than 95 validation repertoires. It was reportedly the case that the classifier diagnosed cytomegalovirus status with high specificity and sensitivity.

Method: immunoSEQ multiplex PCR; TCRdb's copy keeps in-frame clones and lacks some. The top ten clones hold about 2.8% of a sample with some 200,000 clones, around 81% of them seen once. Notes on this clone: Antigen specificity is unknown.

The V and J ends lost 1 base and 6 bases, in that order; junction bases with no gene match: 12. Per germline, CDR1 SGDLS and CDR2 YYNGEE. The CDR3 contains 16 residues. The donors were in the roughly 130-subject validation cohort, distinct from the roughly 700-subject first cohort. The sequencing input was PBMCs. This rearrangement joins TRBV9 to TRBJ2-7, with 8 nucleotides matching TRBD2. This TCR derives from a woman younger than 30 in good health and CMV-seropositive. The CDR3 DNA reads as TGTGCCAGCAGCGTACTTGAGCTAGCGGGCCTTGGCGAGCAGTACTTC. Encoded protein: CASSVLELAGLGEQYF.